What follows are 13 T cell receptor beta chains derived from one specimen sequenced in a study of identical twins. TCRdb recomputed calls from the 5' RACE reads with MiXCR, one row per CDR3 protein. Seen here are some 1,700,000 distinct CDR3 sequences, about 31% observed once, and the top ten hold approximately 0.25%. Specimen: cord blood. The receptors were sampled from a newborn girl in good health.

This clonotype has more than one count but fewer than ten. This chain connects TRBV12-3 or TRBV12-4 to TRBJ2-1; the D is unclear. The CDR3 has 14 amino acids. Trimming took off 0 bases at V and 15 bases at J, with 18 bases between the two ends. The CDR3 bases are TGTGCCAGCAGTTTAGCGCTCAGCACCCCCTCGGGGTTCTTC. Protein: CASSLALSTPSGFF.

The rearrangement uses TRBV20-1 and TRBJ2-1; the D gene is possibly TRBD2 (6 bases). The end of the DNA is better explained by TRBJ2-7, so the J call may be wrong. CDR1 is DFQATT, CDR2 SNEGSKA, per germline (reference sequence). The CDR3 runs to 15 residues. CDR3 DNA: TGCAGTGCTGGGGGGACCTATCCGATTTACAATGAGCAGTACTTC. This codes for CSAGGTYPIYNEQYF.

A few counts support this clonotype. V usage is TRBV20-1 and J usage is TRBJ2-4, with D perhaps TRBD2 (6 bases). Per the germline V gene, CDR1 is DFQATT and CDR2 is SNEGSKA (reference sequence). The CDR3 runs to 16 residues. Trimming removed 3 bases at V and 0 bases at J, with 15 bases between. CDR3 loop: CSASLLSGLAKNIQYF. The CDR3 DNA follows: TGCAGTGCTAGCCTACTTAGCGGCCTAGCCAAAAACATTCAGTACTTC.

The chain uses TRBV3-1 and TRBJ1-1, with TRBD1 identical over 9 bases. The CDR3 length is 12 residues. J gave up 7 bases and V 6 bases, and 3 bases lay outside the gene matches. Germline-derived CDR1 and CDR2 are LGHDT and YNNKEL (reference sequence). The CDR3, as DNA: TGTGCCAGCAGACAGGGGGCCGGTGAAGCTTTCTTT. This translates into CASRQGAGEAFF.

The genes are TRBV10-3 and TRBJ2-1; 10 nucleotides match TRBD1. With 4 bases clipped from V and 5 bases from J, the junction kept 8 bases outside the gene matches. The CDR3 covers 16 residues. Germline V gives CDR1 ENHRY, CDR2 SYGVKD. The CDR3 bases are TGTGCCATCAGTGGCCCCCGGGACAGGGGAGACAATGAGCAGTTCTTC. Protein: CAISGPRDRGDNEQFF.

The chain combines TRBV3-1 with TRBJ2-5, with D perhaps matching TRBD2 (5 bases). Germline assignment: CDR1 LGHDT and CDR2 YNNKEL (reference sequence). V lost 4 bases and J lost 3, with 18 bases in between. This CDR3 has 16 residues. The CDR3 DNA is TGTGCCAGCAGCCGTTTTGTGCAGAGGCGGGAAGAGACCCAGTACTTC. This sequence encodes CASSRFVQRREETQYF.

CDR3 residues: CAWIGAGELFF. CDR3 bases: TGTGCCTGGATCGGAGCCGGGGAGCTGTTTTTT. This sequence joins TRBV30 and TRBJ2-2; D not certain. Trimming cost V 4 bases and J 6 bases, with 6 bases left between them. The CDR3 length is 11 residues. The germline V gene encodes CDR1 GTSNPN and CDR2 SVGIG (reference sequence).

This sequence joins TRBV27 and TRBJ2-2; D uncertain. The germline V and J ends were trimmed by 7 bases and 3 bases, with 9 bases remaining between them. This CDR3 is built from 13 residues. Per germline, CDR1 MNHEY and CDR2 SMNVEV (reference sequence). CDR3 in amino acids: CASNARDTGELFF. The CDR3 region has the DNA TGTGCCAGCAATGCGAGAGACACCGGGGAGCTGTTTTTT.

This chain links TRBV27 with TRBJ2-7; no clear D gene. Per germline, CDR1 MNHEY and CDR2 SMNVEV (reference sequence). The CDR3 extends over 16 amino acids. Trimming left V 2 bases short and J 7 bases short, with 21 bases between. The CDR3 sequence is CASSLSRASSYNEQYF. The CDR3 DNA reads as TGTGCCAGCAGTTTAAGTCGAGCAAGCTCCTACAATGAGCAGTACTTC.

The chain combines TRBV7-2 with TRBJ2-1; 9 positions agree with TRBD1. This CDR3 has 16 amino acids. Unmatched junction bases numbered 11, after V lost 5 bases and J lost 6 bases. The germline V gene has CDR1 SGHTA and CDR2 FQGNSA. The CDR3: CASSLLGTGWGNEQFF. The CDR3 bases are TGTGCCAGCAGCCTTCTTGGGACAGGGTGGGGCAATGAGCAGTTCTTC.

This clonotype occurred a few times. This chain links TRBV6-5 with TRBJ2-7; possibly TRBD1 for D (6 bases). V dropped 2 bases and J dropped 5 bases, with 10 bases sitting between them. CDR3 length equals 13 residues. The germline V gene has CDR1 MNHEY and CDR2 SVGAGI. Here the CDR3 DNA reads TGTGCCAGCAGTTACCGCAGGGGCCACGAGCAGTACTTC. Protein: CASSYRRGHEQYF.

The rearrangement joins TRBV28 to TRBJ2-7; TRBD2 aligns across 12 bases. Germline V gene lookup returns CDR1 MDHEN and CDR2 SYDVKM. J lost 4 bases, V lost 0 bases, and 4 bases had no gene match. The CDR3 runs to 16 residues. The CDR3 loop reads CASSLWTSGRMYEQYF. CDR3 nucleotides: TGTGCCAGCAGTTTATGGACTAGCGGGAGAATGTACGAGCAGTACTTC.

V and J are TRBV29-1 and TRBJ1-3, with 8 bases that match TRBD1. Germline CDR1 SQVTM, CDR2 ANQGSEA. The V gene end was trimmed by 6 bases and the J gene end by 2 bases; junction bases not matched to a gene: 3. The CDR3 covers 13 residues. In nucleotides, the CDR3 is TGCAGCGTAACAGGGGGTACTGGAAACACCATATATTTT. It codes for CSVTGGTGNTIYF.